The clone carrying this TCR beta chain came up a few times. Antigen specificity is unknown. V lost 8 bases and J lost 4; bases outside the gene matches: 20. This CDR3 spans 18 amino acids. Germline values: CDR1 MGHDK, CDR2 SYGVNS. These data are taken from a study of CD8 T cells in ankylosing spondylitis. Study-level results: Certain motif variants had earlier been reported in reactive arthritis synovial fluid and blood. Disease-linked clones were found to be CD8+ and relatively rare in peripheral blood. Within matched ankylosing spondylitis synovial fluid, disease-linked clones were reportedly significantly enriched. Made up of roughly 8 highly homologous variants, a TCR beta motif appeared characteristic of ankylosing spondylitis blood.

Preparation of TCR beta libraries was done by quantitative 5'-RACE with molecular barcodes. TCRdb re-analysed the 5' RACE reads in MiXCR, keeping a single row per CDR3 protein. The repertoire holds 450,000 to 550,000 distinct CDR3 sequences, with under 5.5% as singletons. The TCR originated in a male donor with ankylosing spondylitis. The specimen sequenced was blood, either unsorted or a sorted T cell fraction (not recorded which). The gene calls are TRBV25-1 and TRBJ1-2, with 9 bases matching TRBD1. The CDR3 DNA follows: TGTGCCAGCCACGGATCTATTACAGGGGGCGTTACCTTCTATGGCTACACCTTC. Protein: CASHGSITGGVTFYGYTF.